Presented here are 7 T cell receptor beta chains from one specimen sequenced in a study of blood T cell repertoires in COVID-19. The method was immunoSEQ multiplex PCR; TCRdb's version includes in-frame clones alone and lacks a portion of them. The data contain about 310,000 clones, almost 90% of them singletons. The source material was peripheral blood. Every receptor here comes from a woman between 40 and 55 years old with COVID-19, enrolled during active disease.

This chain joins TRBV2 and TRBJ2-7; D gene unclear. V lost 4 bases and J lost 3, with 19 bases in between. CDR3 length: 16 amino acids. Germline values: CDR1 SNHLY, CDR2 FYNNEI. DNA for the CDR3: TGTGCCAGCAGTGTGTGGCCGTCCCCAGGCCTCTACGAGCAGTACTTC. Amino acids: CASSVWPSPGLYEQYF.

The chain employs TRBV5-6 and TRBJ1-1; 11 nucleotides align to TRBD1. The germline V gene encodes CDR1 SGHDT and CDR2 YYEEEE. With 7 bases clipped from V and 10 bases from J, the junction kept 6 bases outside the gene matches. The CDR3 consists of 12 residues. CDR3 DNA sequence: TGTGCCAGCGGGACAGGGGGTGATGGAGCTTTCTTT. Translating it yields CASGTGGDGAFF.

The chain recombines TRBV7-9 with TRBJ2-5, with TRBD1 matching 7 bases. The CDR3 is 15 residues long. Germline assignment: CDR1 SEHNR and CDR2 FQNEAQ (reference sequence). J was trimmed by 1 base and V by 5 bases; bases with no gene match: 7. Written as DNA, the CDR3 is TGTGCCAGCAGCCTCCTAGGGACAGCCCAAGAGACCCAGTACTTC. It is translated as CASSLLGTAQETQYF.

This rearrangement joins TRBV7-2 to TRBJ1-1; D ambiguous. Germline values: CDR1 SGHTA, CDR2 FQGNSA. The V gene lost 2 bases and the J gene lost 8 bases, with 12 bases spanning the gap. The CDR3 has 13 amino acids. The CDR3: CASSLRSAGEAFF. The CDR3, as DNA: TGTGCCAGCAGCTTACGGTCCGCGGGGGAAGCTTTCTTT. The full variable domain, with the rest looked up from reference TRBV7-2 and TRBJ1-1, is GAGVSQSPSNKVTEKGKDVELRCDPISGHTALYWYRQSLGQGLEFLIYFQGNSAPDKSGLPSDRFSAERTGGSVSTLTIQRTQQEDSAVYLCASSLRSAGEAFFGQGTRLTVV.

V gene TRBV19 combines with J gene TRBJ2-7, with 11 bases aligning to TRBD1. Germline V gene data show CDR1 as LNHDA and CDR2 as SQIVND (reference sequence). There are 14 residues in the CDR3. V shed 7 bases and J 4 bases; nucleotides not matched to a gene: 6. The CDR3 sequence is CASTPGQGGYEQYF. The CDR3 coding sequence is TGTGCCAGTACCCCGGGACAGGGGGGGTACGAGCAGTACTTC.

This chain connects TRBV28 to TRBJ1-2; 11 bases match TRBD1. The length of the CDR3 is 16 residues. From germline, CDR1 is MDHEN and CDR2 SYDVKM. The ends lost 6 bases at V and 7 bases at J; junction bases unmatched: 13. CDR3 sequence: CASRARTGGLGSGYTF. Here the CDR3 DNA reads TGTGCCAGCAGGGCTCGGACAGGGGGCCTGGGATCTGGCTACACCTTC.

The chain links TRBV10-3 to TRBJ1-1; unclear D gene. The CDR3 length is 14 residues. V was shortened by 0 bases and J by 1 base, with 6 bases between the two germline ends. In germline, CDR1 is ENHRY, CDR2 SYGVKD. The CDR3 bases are TGTGCCATCAGTGAGTCCCCACAGAACACTGAAGCTTTCTTT. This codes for CAISESPQNTEAFF.